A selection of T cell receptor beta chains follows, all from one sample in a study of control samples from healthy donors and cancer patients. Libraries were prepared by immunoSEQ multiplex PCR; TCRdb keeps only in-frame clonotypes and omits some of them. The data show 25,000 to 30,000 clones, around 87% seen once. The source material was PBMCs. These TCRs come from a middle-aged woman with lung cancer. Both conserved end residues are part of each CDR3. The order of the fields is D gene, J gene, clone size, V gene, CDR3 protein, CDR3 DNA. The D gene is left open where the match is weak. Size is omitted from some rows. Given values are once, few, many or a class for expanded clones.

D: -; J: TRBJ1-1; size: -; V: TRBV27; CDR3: CASSPRENTEAFF; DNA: TGTGCCAGCAGTCCGAGAGAGAACACTGAAGCTTTCTTT
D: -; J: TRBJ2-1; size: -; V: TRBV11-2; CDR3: CASAHRPGEQFF; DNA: TGTGCCAGCGCCCACCGCCCCGGGGAGCAGTTCTTC
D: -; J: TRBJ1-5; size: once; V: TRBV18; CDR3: CASSARGGGDNQPQHF; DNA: TGTGCCAGCTCAGCTCGGGGTGGCGGGGACAATCAGCCCCAGCATTTT
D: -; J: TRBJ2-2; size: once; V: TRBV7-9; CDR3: CASSEPNWGAHGELFF; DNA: TGTGCCAGCAGCGAGCCGAACTGGGGCGCTCACGGGGAGCTGTTTTTT
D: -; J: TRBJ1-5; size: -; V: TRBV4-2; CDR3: CASSQDRSPGGQPQHF; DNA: TGTGCCAGCAGCCAAGATAGGAGCCCTGGAGGTCAGCCCCAGCATTTT
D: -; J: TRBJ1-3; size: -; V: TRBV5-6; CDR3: CASSLEGLGGNTIYF; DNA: TGTGCCAGCAGCTTGGAAGGGTTGGGCGGAAACACCATATATTTT
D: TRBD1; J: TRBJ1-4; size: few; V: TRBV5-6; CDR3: CASGSGTGMENEKLFF; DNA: TGTGCCAGCGGATCTGGGACAGGGATGGAGAATGAAAAACTGTTTTTT
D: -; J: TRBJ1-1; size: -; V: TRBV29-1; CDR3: CSVAPRQALNTEAFF; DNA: TGCAGCGTTGCCCCCAGACAGGCCCTGAACACTGAAGCTTTCTTT
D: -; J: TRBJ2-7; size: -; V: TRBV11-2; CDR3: CASSLAGIYEQYF; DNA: TGTGCCAGCAGCTTAGCAGGGATTTACGAGCAGTACTTC
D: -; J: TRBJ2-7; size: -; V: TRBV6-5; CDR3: CASTPDGGYREQYF; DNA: TGTGCCAGCACTCCGGACGGAGGCTATAGAGAGCAGTACTTC
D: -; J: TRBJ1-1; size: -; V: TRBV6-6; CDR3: CASILPWGSMNTEAFF; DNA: TGTGCCAGCATCTTGCCTTGGGGCAGTATGAACACTGAAGCTTTCTTT
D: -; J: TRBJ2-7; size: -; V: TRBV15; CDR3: CATSRGLGHSYEQYF; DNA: TGTGCCACCAGCAGGGGACTGGGGCACTCCTACGAGCAGTACTTC
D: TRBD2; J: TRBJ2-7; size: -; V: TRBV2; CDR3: CASGSSGGISYEQYF; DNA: TGTGCCAGCGGCTCTAGCGGGGGAATTTCCTACGAGCAGTACTTC
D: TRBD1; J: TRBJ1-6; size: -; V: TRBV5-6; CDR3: CASSLGDRARNSPLHF; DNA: TGTGCCAGCAGCTTGGGGGACAGGGCAAGGAATTCACCCCTCCACTTT
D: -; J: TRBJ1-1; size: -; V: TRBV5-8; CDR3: CASSFNRGVGNTEAFF; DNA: TGTGCCAGCAGCTTCAATCGAGGCGTCGGAAACACTGAAGCTTTCTTT
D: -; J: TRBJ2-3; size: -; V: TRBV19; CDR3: CASSIRLTATYTQYF; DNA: TGTGCCAGTAGTATCCGACTTACAGCGACCTATACGCAGTATTTT